This T cell receptor beta chain was observed in a study of identical twins listed by TCRdb under 2016. For the wider study: The study deep-sequenced TCR alpha and beta repertoires from monozygotic twins, unrelated adults of various ages and cord blood to test whether fetal clonotypes persist. Replicate twin experiments were performed at different times using different library preparation protocols to rule out contamination. Findings and caveats that apply to the study as a whole: In monozygotic twins, out-of-frame TCR alpha sharing was systematically underestimated by recombination models, although the models agreed with sharing between unrelated individuals. Fewer insertions were carried by abundant cord blood beta clonotypes, a similar but weaker trend appeared in young adult naive repertoires, and no such trend appeared in memory repertoires. Invariant T cells such as MAIT and iNKT could partly confound zero-insertion analyses, though diverse VJ usage argued against this for most clonotypes. Compared with coincidental sharing between unrelated individuals, an excess of low generation-probability sequences was observed among out-of-frame TCR alpha sequences shared between twins. The excess sharing between twins in beta out-of-frame sequences was weaker because fewer shared sequences reduced the signal-to-noise ratio. Conclusions relied on cross-sectional statistical analysis, since the same donors could not be followed over many years.

A note on this clonotype: Its antigen has not been determined. No much larger clone exists at a distance of one base, and base qualities are not known.

CDR1 and CDR2 (KGHSH, LQKENI) derive from the germline V gene. V and J are trimmed by 1 base and 2 bases, and the gene matches miss 1 base of the junction. The CDR3 sequence holds 16 residues, the cysteine and phenylalanine included. Just CDR3 DNA is preserved here, 48 bases in frame from base 1. Only healthy Caucasian donors were included. Libraries were constructed by 5' RACE. TCRdb shows the sequencer as Illumina HiSeq 2000. A universal primer binding site was added through template switching, and the final cDNA carried a unique molecular identifier so that TCR cDNA molecules could be counted accurately. Specific primers in the conserved constant-segment region were used to synthesize first-strand cDNA for TCR alpha and beta chains. To control for contamination, each cDNA library was double barcoded with a SMART-Mk sample barcode plus Illumina barcodes. TruSeq adapter sequences along with Illumina sample barcodes were introduced in two successive PCR steps. TCR alpha and beta cDNA libraries were sequenced on the Illumina HiSeq platform with custom primers. As for how the authors treated the data: Raw reads were processed with MiGEC to extract unique molecular identifiers, and MiXCR was used to determine CDR3 positions. For each individual, recombination models were inferred using an EM algorithm with the repgenHMM and IGoR tools. The tcR package in R was used for shared clonotype analysis, with sharing normalized by the product of cloneset sizes. To study raw recombination without the effects of thymic and clonal selection, out-of-frame nonproductive sequences were analyzed. TCRdb applied fastp at Q25 and MiXCR to the public reads, then kept only in-frame beta chains. Identical CDR3 protein sequences are pooled into one entry, listed with their most common genes and DNA. The V and J calls shown here were made by TCRdb, not taken from the authors' results. Across this sample there are 1.5 million to 2 million distinct CDR3 sequences, with roughly 35% seen only once. The ten largest clones add up to 0.27% of the sample.

This receptor was obtained from a newborn girl in good health. The sample taken for sequencing was cord blood. The rearranged segments are TRBV18 and TRBJ2-6; TRBD1 aligns with 8 central bases. The CDR3 has the sequence CASSPLQGAGANVLTF. The sequenced DNA: TGTGCCAGCTCACCACTACAGGGGGCTGGGGCCAACGTCCTGACTTTC.